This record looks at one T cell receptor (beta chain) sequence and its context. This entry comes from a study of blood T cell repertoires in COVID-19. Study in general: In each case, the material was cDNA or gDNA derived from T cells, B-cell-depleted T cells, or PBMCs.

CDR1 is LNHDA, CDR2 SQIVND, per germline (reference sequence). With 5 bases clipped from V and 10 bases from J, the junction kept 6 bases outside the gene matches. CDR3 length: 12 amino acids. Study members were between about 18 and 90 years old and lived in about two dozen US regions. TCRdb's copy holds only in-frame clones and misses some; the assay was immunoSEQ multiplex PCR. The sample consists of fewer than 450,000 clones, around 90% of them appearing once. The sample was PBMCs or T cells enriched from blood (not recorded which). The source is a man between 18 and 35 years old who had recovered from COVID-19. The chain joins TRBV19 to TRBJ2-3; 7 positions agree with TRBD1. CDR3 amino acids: CASSGTEPAQYF. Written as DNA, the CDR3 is TGTGCCAGTAGTGGGACAGAGCCCGCGCAGTATTTT.